The 18 T cell receptor beta chains below come from one sample, sequenced in a study of cytomegalovirus exposure and HLA in healthy donors. The PCR had 60 Vbeta and 13 Jbeta primers. The assay was immunoSEQ multiplex PCR, and TCRdb's table has in-frame clones only and misses some. The repertoire holds about 94,000 clones, about 76% seen once, with roughly 7.7% in the top ten. Sequencing input: PBMCs. The source of these receptors is a man aged 40-50 years in good health and CMV-seropositive.

The rearrangement joins TRBV5-1 to TRBJ2-3, with D perhaps TRBD1 (5 bases). This CDR3 spans 15 amino acids. Trimming removed 4 bases at V and 0 bases at J, with 12 bases between. Germline loops: CDR1 SGHRS, CDR2 YFSETQ. CDR3 amino acids: CASSQTAISTDTQYF. Written as DNA, the CDR3 is TGCGCCAGCAGCCAGACAGCGATCAGCACAGATACGCAGTATTTT.

The chain combines TRBV5-1 with TRBJ1-1; the D gene is possibly TRBD1 (6 bases). V lost 6 bases, J lost 3 bases, and 18 bases lay in between. The germline V gene encodes CDR1 SGHRS and CDR2 YFSETQ. The CDR3 consists of 15 residues. The CDR3 loop is CASKGGGVVDTEAFF. CDR3 nucleotides: TGCGCCAGCAAGGGGGGAGGGGTTGTGGACACTGAAGCTTTCTTT.

This clone was seen more than once but under ten times. This rearrangement joins TRBV10-2 to TRBJ2-3; D possibly corresponds to TRBD2 (6 bases). This CDR3 is built from 14 residues. CDR1 is WSHSY and CDR2 is SAAADI in the germline V gene. With 2 bases removed from V and 0 bases from J, the gap between germline ends came to 6 bases. In DNA form, the CDR3 reads TGCGCCAGCAGTGAGGGACTAAGCACAGATACGCAGTATTTT. This codes for CASSEGLSTDTQYF.

About this clone: One end of the junction fails to match germline, which may point to a read error. The rearrangement links TRBV6-1 to TRBJ1-2; 8 positions agree with TRBD1. This CDR3 spans 15 amino acids. CDR1 is MNHNS and CDR2 is SASEGT in the germline V gene. CDR3 bases: TGTGCCGGCAGTGAATCCTGGACAGGGAACTATGGCTACACCTTC. Translated: CAGSESWTGNYGYTF.

CDR3 amino acids: CASSLGQPEAFF. The CDR3 nucleotides are TGTGCCAGCAGCTTAGGACAGCCTGAAGCTTTCTTT. The V call is TRBV13, the J call TRBJ1-1, with D unresolved. V was pared by 0 bases and J by 6 bases, with 5 bases between. CDR1 and CDR2 (germline): PRHDT, FYEKMQ (reference sequence). This CDR3 is 12 amino acids long. The complete variable domain, with remaining parts taken from reference TRBV13 and TRBJ1-1, reads AAGVIQSPRHLIKEKRETATLKCYPIPRHDTVYWYQQGPGQDPQFLISFYEKMQSDKGSIPDRFSAQQFSDYHSELNMSSLELGDSALYFCASSLGQPEAFFGQGTRLTVV.

The chain combines TRBV5-8 with TRBJ2-1; D gene unclear. Trimming cost V 4 bases and J 0 bases, with 8 bases left between them. The CDR3 is 14 amino acids. Looked up from germline, CDR1 is SGHTS and CDR2 is YDEGEE. Written as DNA, the CDR3 is TGTGCCAGCAGCCTCCCCGTCTCCTACAATGAGCAGTTCTTC. This codes for CASSLPVSYNEQFF.

This clone was found a few times. V is TRBV9 and J is TRBJ1-1; D is possibly TRBD1 (6 bases). The CDR3 totals 16 residues. Per germline, CDR1 SGDLS and CDR2 YYNGEE. The V and J ends lost 6 bases and 1 base respectively, with 19 bases between them. Here the CDR3 reads CASTPMGGAGNTEAFF. The CDR3 DNA reads TGTGCCAGCACCCCTATGGGGGGGGCGGGGAACACTGAAGCTTTCTTT.

This clone was counted a few times. V is TRBV5-1 and J is TRBJ2-1, with TRBD2 as a possible D gene (6 bases). V lost 5 bases to trimming and J lost 6 bases, with 21 bases between them. The CDR3 covers 16 residues. Looked up from germline, CDR1 is SGHRS and CDR2 is YFSETQ. The CDR3 nucleotides are TGCGCCAGCAGTTTATTGGACGGGAGTTTCGTCAATGAGCAGTTCTTC. It yields the protein CASSLLDGSFVNEQFF.

This sequence joins TRBV27 and TRBJ2-7; possibly TRBD1 for D (5 bases). CDR3 length: 12 residues. Trimming took off 7 bases at V and 3 bases at J, with 10 bases between the two ends. Germline V gene lookup returns CDR1 MNHEY and CDR2 SMNVEV (reference sequence). CDR3 DNA: TGTGCCAGCAAGGGGATGGGCTACGAGCAGTACTTC. This encodes CASKGMGYEQYF.

This sequence joins TRBV6-5 and TRBJ1-5; weak D call: TRBD1 (6 bases). V shed 7 bases and J shed 3 bases, with 10 bases lying between them. The CDR3 has 13 residues. Germline V CDR1 and CDR2: MNHEY, SVGAGI. For the CDR3, the DNA is TGTGCCAGCACACAGGGCCACAATCAGCCCCAGCATTTT. Its protein is CASTQGHNQPQHF.

The chain carries TRBV27 and TRBJ2-1; tentatively, D is TRBD2 (5 bases). From germline, CDR1 is MNHEY and CDR2 SMNVEV (reference sequence). The CDR3 runs to 12 residues. Between the trimmed V and J ends, which lost 2 bases and 9 bases, there was a span of 8 bases. The CDR3 DNA reads TGTGCCAGCAGTTTACTGGCGGGTGAGCAGTTCTTC. This gives the protein CASSLLAGEQFF.

The genes are TRBV7-2 and TRBJ1-1; tentative D call: TRBD1 (5 bases). Per the germline V gene, CDR1 is SGHTA and CDR2 is FQGNSA. CDR3 length equals 14 residues. V lost 5 bases to trimming and J lost 3 bases, with 13 bases between them. The CDR3 loop reads CASSPTRGDTEAFF. Written as DNA, the CDR3 is TGTGCCAGCAGCCCTACGCGGGGCGACACTGAAGCTTTCTTT.

The chain carries TRBV19 and TRBJ1-2, with 10 bases that match TRBD1. The trim removed 1 base at V and 6 bases at J, leaving 2 bases unmatched. The CDR3 loop spans 14 amino acids. Germline CDR1 LNHDA, CDR2 SQIVND (reference sequence). The CDR3 region is CASSIATGGDGYTF. Here the CDR3 DNA reads TGTGCCAGTAGTATAGCGACAGGGGGCGATGGCTACACCTTC.

The chain links TRBV2 to TRBJ2-7, with 10 bases that match TRBD1. The germline V gene encodes CDR1 SNHLY and CDR2 FYNNEI. The CDR3 is 14 residues long. V lost 6 bases and J lost 7; bases outside the gene matches: 9. The CDR3 region is CASRGDRGREEQYF. The CDR3 nucleotides read TGTGCCAGCAGGGGGGACAGGGGAAGGGAAGAGCAGTACTTC.

This clone was detected once. The chain recombines TRBV6-6 with TRBJ2-7, with a possible D match to TRBD1 (6 bases). The V end was cut by 4 bases, the J end by 3 bases, with 10 bases between. CDR3 size: 13 residues. Germline CDR1 reads MNHNY; CDR2 reads SVGAGI (reference sequence). Here the CDR3 reads CASSSGTFYEQYF. The CDR3 DNA is TGTGCCAGCAGTTCAGGGACATTCTACGAGCAGTACTTC.

J is TRBJ2-3 and V is TRBV27; D perhaps matches TRBD2 (6 bases). This CDR3 is 17 amino acids long. Germline assignment: CDR1 MNHEY and CDR2 SMNVEV (reference sequence). V was trimmed by 6 bases and J by 0 bases, leaving 19 bases between them. The CDR3 DNA reads TGTGCCAGCAGCACTTACCACGGGACTGCTAGCACAGATACGCAGTATTTT. Its translation: CASSTYHGTASTDTQYF.

This clone was seen once. The J gene is TRBJ1-2, the V gene TRBV28, with 11 bases lining up with TRBD1. The V and J ends lost 7 bases and 4 bases, in that order; junction bases with no gene match: 5. Germline V gene lookup returns CDR1 MDHEN and CDR2 SYDVKM. There are 14 residues in the CDR3. CDR3 loop: CASKWTGGGYGYTF. CDR3 DNA sequence: TGTGCCAGCAAATGGACAGGGGGCGGCTATGGCTACACCTTC.

The chain has TRBV5-1 and TRBJ1-1; no clear D gene. Germline V gene lookup returns CDR1 SGHRS and CDR2 YFSETQ. CDR3 length: 16 amino acids. V was clipped by 3 bases and J by 4 bases, with 19 bases between them. The CDR3 DNA reads as TGCGCCAGCAGCTCTACGACCCAAGGCGGGAGCACTGAAGCTTTCTTT. Amino acid sequence: CASSSTTQGGSTEAFF.